These T cell receptor beta chains were read from a single sample in a study of blood T cell repertoires in COVID-19. The data were produced by immunoSEQ multiplex PCR, yet TCRdb's version contains in-frame clones alone and is incomplete. This table holds fewer than 350,000 clones, 65% to 90% found once. The sample taken for sequencing was peripheral blood. These receptors were obtained from a woman aged 70-85 years with COVID-19, enrolled during active disease. CDR3s include the opening cysteine and the closing phenylalanine or tryptophan. D genes are given only for firm matches. Rows may omit the clone size; those that give it use once, few, many or a size class.

TRBJ1-1 TRBV18 - - TGTGCCAGCTCACCACGTTTGGCGGGCACTGAAGCTTTCTTT CASSPRLAGTEAFF
TRBJ1-1 TRBV27 - TRBD1 TGTGCCAGCAGTATTTCCGGGACAGGGGGAAACTTCAACACTGAAGCTTTCTTT CASSISGTGGNFNTEAFF
TRBJ2-7 TRBV2 - - TGTGCCAGCAGTGGAGGGCAGGGGCGCTACGAGCAGTACTTC CASSGGQGRYEQYF
TRBJ2-1 TRBV10-3 - TRBD1 TGTGCCATCAGTGAGAGGGGACAGGGTAGCTCCTACAATGAGCAGTTCTTC CAISERGQGSSYNEQFF
TRBJ2-1 TRBV29-1 - TRBD1 TGCAGCGTGACGACAGGGGGCGGGGGAAATGAGCAGTTCTTC CSVTTGGGGNEQFF
TRBJ1-2 TRBV24-1 - TRBD1 TGTGCCACCAGTGATCCAACAGGGGGCTGGGGCTACACCTTC CATSDPTGGWGYTF
TRBJ2-7 TRBV4-1 - - TGCGCCAGCAGCCAATTTCCGGGACTTGGGGTCTACGAGCAGTACTTC CASSQFPGLGVYEQYF
TRBJ1-6 TRBV11-2 once TRBD1 TGTGCCAGCAGCCCGACGCAGGGGGCTTTTTCACCCCTCCACTTT CASSPTQGAFSPLHF
TRBJ1-2 TRBV18 - TRBD1 TGTGCCAGCTCACCAAACGGACAGGAGGTACATGGCTACACCTTC CASSPNGQEVHGYTF
TRBJ1-1 TRBV5-1 few TRBD1 TGCGCCAGCAGCCAGGGACAGGGTCTCGTGAACACTGAAGCTTTCTTT CASSQGQGLVNTEAFF
TRBJ1-6 TRBV4-3 - - TGCGCCAGCAGCCAAGAGGAGGGAGTGGAGGGTTCACCCCTCCACTTT CASSQEEGVEGSPLHF